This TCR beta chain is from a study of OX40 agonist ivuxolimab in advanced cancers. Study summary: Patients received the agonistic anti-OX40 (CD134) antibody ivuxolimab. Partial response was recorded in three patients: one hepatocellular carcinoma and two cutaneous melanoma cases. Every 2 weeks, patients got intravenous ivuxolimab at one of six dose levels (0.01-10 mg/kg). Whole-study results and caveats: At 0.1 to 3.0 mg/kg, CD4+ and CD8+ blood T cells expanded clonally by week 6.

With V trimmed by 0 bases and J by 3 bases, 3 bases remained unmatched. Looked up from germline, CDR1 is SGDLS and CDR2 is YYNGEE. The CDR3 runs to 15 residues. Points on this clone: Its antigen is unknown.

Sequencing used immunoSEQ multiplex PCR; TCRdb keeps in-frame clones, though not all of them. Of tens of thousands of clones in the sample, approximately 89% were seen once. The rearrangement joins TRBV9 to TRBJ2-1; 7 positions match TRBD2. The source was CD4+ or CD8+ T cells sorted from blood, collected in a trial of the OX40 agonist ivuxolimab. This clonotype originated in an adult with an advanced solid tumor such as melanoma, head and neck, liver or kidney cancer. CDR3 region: CASSVASGYYNEQFF. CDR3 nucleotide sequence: TGTGCCAGCAGCGTAGCTAGCGGTTACTACAATGAGCAGTTCTTC.